This T cell receptor beta chain was sequenced during a study of T cell clones after liver transplantation. Study in general: Post-transplant blood was tracked for graft-donor-reactive T cell clones identified in a pre-transplant mixed lymphocyte reaction. Regarding the study as a whole: The donor-reactive repertoire was only partly measurable in two subjects, lacking donor cells.

The assay was immunoSEQ multiplex PCR, and TCRdb's table has in-frame clones only and misses some. Of over 70,000 clones listed, 80% were seen once; the top ten hold about 0.79%. As concerns this clone: The antigen is unknown.

Trimming removed 2 bases from V and 8 bases from J, with 10 bases in between. The CDR3 runs 13 residues. Germline CDR1 reads LNHDA; CDR2 reads SQIVND (reference sequence). This clonotype originated in a human patient who received a liver transplant. The T cells may come from the graft donor. Specimen: CD4+ T cells from blood, collected 12 months after liver transplant. The gene calls are TRBV19 and TRBJ2-1; possibly TRBD2 for D (6 bases). In nucleotides, the CDR3 is TGTGCCAGTAGTATAATGACTAGATATGAGCAGTTCTTC. This translates into CASSIMTRYEQFF.